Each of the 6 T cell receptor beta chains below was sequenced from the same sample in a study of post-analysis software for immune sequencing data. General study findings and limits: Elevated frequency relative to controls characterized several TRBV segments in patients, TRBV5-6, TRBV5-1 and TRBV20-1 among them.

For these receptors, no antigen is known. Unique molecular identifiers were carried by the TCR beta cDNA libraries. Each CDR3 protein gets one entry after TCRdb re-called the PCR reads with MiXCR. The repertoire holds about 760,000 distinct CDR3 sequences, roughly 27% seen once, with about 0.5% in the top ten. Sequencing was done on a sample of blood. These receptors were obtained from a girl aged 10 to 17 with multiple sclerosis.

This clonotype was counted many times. For the CDR3, the DNA is TGTGCCAGCAGTTCGAGAGTCAATTCCTACGAGCAGTACTTC. Its protein is CASSSRVNSYEQYF. The chain joins TRBV6-5 to TRBJ2-7; D gene uncertain. Trimming cost V 4 bases and J 1 base, with 11 bases left between them. Looked up from germline, CDR1 is MNHEY and CDR2 is SVGAGI. The CDR3 has 14 residues.

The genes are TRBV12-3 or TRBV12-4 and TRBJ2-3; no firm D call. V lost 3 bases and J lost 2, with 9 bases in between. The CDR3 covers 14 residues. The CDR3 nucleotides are TGTGCCAGCAGTTTTTCTGACGCCACAGATACGCAGTATTTT. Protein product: CASSFSDATDTQYF.

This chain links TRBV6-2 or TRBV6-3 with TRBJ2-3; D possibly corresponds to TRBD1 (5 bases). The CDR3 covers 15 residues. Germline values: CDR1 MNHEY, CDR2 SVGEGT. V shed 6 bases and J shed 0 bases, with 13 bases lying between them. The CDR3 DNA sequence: TGTGCCAGCAGATCAGGGCAGGGAAGCACAGATACGCAGTATTTT. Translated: CASRSGQGSTDTQYF.

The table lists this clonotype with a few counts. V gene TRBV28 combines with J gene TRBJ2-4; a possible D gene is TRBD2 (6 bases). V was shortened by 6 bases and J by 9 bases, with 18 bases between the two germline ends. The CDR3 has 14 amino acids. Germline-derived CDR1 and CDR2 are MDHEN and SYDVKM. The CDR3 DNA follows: TGTGCCAGCAGGCGGGACCGAGATTTGAGCATTCAGTACTTC. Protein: CASRRDRDLSIQYF. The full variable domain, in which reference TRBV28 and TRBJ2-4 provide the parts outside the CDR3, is DVKVTQSSRYLVKRTGEKVFLECVQDMDHENMFWYRQDPGLGLRLIYFSYDVKMKEKGDIPEGYSVSREKKERFSLILESASTNQTSMYLCASRRDRDLSIQYFGAGTRLSVL.

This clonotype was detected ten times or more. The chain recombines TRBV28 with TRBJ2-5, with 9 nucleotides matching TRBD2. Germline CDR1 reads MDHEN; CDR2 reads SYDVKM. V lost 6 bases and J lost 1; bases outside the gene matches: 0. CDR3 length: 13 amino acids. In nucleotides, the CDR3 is TGTGCCAGCAGGACTAGCGGCCAAGAGACCCAGTACTTC. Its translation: CASRTSGQETQYF.

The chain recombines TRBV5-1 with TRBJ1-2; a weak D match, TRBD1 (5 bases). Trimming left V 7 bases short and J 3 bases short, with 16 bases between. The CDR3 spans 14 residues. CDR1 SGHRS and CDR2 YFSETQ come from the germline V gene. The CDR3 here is CASRSGDSYYGYTF. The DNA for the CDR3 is TGCGCCAGCCGATCTGGCGACAGTTACTATGGCTACACCTTC.